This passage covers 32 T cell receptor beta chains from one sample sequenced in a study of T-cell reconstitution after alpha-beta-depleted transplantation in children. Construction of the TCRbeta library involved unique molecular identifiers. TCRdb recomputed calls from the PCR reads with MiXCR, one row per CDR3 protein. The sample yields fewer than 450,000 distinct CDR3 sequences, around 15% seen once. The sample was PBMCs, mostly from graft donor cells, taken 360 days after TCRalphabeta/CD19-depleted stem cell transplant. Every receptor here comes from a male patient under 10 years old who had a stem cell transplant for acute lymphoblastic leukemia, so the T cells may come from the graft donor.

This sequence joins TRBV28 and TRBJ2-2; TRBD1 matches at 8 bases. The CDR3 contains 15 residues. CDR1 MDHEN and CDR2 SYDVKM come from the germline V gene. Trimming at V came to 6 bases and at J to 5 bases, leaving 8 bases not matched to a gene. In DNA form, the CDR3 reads TGTGCCAGCAGCCCAACAGGGGGAGGAACCGGGGAGCTGTTTTTT. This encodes CASSPTGGGTGELFF.

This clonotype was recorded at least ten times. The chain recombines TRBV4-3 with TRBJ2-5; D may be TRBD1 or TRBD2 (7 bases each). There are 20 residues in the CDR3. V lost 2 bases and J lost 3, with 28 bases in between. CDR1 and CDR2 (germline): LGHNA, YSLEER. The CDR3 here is CASSQTTPTGWRERKETQYF. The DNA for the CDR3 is TGCGCCAGCAGCCAAACCACACCGACAGGGTGGCGGGAGAGAAAAGAGACCCAGTACTTC.

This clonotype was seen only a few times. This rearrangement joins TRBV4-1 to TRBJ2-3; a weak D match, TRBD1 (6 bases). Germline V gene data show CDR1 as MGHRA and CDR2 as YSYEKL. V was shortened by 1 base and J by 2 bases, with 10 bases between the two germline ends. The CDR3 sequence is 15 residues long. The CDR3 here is CASSQVRDTTDTQYF. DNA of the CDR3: TGCGCCAGCAGCCAAGTTCGGGACACCACAGATACGCAGTATTTT.

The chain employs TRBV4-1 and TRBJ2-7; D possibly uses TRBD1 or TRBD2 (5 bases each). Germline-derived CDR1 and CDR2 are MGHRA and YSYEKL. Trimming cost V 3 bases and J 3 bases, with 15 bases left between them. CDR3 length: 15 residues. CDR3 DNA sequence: TGCGCCAGCAGCCAGGGACCAAACGGGGACTACGAGCAGTACTTC. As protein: CASSQGPNGDYEQYF.

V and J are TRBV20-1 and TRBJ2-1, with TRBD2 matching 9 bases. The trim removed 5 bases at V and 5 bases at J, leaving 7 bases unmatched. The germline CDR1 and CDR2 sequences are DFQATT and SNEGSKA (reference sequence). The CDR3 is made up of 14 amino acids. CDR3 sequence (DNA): TGCAGTGCTTGGCGCGGGAGGGCCCACAATGAGCAGTTCTTC. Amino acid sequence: CSAWRGRAHNEQFF.

In nucleotides, the CDR3 is TGTGCCAGCAGCTCAGGGGGCCTACCCAATCAGCCCCAGCATTTT. This translates into CASSSGGLPNQPQHF. The chain combines TRBV7-9 with TRBJ1-5, with 8 bases fitting TRBD1. The CDR3 is 15 amino acids. From germline, CDR1 is SEHNR and CDR2 FQNEAQ (reference sequence). The ends lost 4 bases at V and 3 bases at J; junction bases unmatched: 5.

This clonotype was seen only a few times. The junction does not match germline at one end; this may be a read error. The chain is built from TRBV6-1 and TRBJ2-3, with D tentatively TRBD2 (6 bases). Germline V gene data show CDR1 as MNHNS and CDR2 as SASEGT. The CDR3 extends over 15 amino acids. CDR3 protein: CASRTGTAPSETQYF. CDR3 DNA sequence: TGTGCCAGCAGAACCGGGACTGCGCCCTCAGAGACGCAGTATTTT.

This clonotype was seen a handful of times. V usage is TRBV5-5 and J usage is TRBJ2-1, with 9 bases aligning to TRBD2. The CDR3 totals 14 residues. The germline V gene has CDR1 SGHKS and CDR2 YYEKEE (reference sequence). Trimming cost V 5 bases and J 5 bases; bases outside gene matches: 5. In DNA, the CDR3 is TGTGCCAGCAGTTGGACTAGCGCCCACAATGAGCAGTTCTTC. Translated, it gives CASSWTSAHNEQFF.

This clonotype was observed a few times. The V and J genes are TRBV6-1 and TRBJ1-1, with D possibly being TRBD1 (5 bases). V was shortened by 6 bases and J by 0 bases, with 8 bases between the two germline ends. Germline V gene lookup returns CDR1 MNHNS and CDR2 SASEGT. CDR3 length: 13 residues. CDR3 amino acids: CASRGRLNTEAFF. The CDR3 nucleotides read TGTGCCAGCAGGGGGCGGCTGAACACTGAAGCTTTCTTT.

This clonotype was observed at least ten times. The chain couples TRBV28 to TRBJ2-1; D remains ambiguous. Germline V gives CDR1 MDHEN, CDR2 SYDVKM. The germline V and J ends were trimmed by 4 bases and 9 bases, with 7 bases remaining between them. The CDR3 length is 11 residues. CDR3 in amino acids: CASSSSFEQFF. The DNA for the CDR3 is TGTGCCAGCAGTTCTTCTTTTGAGCAGTTCTTC.

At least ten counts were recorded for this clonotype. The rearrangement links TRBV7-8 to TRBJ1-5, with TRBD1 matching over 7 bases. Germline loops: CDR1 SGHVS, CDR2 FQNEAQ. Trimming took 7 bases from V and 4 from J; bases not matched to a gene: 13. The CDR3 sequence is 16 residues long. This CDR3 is CASTQTRTGFNQPQHF. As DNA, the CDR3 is TGTGCCAGCACCCAAACCAGGACAGGCTTTAATCAGCCCCAGCATTTT. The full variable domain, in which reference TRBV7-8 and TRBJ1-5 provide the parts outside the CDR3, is GAGVSQSPRYKVAKRGQDVALRCDPISGHVSLFWYQQALGQGPEFLTYFQNEAQLDKSGLPSDRFFAERPEGSVSTLKIQRTQQEDSAVYLCASTQTRTGFNQPQHFGDGTRLSIL.

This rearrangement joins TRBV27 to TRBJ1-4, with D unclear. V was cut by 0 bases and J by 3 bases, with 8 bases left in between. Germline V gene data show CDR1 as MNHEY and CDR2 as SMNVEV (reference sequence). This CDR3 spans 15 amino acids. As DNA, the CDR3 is TGTGCCAGCAGTTTATCCCCAGGAGCTAATGAAAAACTGTTTTTT. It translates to CASSLSPGANEKLFF. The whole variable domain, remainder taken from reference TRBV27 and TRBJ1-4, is EAQVTQNPRYLITVTGKKLTVTCSQNMNHEYMSWYRQDPGLGLRQIYYSMNVEVTDKGDVPEGYKVSRKEKRNFPLILESPSPNQTSLYFCASSLSPGANEKLFFGSGTQLSVL.

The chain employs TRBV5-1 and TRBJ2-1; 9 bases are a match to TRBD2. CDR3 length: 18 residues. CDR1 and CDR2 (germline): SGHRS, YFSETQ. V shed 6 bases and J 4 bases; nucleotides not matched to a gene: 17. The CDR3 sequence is CASKGRGLLAGSYNEQFF. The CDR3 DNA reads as TGCGCCAGCAAGGGCCGGGGGTTGCTAGCGGGATCGTACAATGAGCAGTTCTTC.

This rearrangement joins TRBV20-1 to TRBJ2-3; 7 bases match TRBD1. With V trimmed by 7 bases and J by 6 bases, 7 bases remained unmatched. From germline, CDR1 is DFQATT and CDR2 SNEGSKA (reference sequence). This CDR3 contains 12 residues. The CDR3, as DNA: TGCAGTGGGGGACAGAGGAGGGATACGCAGTATTTT. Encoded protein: CSGGQRRDTQYF.

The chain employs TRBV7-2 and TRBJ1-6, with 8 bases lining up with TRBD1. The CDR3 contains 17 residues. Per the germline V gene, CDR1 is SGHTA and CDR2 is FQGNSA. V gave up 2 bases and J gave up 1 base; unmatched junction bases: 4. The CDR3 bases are TGTGCCAGCAGCTTAAGAGGACAGGGTTCCTATAATTCACCCCTCCACTTT. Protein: CASSLRGQGSYNSPLHF.

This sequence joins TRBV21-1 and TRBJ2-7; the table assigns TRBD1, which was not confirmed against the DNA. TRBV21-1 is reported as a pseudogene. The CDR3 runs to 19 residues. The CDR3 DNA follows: TGTGCCAGCAGCAAAGGAAAGTCAACCAACCGACAGGCGAGGTACGAGCAGTACTTC. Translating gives CASSKGKSTNRQARYEQYF.

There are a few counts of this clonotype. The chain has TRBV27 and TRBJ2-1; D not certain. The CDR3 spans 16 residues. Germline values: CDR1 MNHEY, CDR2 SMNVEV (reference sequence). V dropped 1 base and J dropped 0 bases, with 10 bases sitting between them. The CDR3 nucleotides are TGTGCCAGCAGTTTATTTTATCTGGGCTCCTACAATGAGCAGTTCTTC. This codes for CASSLFYLGSYNEQFF.

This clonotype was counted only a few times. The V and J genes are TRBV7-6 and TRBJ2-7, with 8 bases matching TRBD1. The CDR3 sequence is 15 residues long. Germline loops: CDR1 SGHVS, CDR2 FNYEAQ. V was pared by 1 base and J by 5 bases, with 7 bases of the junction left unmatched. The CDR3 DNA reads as TGTGCCAGCAGCTTAGATCCCGGACAGGGAAACGAGCAGTACTTC. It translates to CASSLDPGQGNEQYF.

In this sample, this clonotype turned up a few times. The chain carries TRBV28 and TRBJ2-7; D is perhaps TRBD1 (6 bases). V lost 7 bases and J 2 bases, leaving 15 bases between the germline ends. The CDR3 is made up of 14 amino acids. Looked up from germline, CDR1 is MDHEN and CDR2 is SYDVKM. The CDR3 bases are TGTGCCAGCACCCCCGGGACAATGCCCTACGAGCAGTACTTC. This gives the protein CASTPGTMPYEQYF.

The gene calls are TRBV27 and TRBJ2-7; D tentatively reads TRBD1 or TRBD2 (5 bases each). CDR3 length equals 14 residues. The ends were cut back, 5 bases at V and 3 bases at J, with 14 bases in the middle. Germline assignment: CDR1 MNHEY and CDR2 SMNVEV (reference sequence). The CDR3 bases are TGTGCCAGCAGTCGTAAAGGGGAGTACTACGAGCAGTACTTC. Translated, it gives CASSRKGEYYEQYF.

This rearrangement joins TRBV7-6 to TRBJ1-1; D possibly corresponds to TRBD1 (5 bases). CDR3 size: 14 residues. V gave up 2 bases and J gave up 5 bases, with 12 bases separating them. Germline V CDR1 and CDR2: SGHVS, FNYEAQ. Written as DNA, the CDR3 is TGTGCCAGCAGCTTATTTTCCAAGGGGACTGAAGCTTTCTTT. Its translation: CASSLFSKGTEAFF.

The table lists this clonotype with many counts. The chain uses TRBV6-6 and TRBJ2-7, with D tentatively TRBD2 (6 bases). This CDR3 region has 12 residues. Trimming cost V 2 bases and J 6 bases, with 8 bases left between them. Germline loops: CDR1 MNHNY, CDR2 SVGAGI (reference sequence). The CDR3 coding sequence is TGTGCCAGCAGTTACCCGACTAGCGAGCAGTACTTC. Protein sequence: CASSYPTSEQYF.

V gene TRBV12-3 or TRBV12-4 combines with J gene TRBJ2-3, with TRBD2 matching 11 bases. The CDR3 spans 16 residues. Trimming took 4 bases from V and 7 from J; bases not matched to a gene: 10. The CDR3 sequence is CASSSSRTSGSNTQYF. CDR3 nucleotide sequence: TGTGCCAGCAGTTCATCTAGGACTAGCGGGTCCAATACGCAGTATTTT.

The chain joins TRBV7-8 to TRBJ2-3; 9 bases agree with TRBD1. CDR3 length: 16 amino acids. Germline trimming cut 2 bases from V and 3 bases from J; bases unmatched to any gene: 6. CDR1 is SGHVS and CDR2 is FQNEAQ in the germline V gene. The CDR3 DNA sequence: TGTGCCAGCAGCTTATTTCAGACAGGGGGAACAGATACGCAGTATTTT. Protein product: CASSLFQTGGTDTQYF. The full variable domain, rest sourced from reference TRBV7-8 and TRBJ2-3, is GAGVSQSPRYKVAKRGQDVALRCDPISGHVSLFWYQQALGQGPEFLTYFQNEAQLDKSGLPSDRFFAERPEGSVSTLKIQRTQQEDSAVYLCASSLFQTGGTDTQYFGPGTRLTVL.

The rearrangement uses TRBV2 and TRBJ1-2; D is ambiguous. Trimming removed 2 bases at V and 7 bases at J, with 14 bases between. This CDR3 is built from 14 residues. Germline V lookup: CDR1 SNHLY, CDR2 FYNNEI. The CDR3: CASSESGVGSGYTF. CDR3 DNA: TGTGCCAGCAGTGAATCCGGGGTTGGGAGTGGCTACACCTTC.

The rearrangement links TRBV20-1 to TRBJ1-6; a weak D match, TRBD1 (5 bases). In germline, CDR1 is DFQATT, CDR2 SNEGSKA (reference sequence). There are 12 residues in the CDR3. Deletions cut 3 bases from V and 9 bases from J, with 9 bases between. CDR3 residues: CSASSQGSPLHF. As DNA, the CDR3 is TGCAGTGCTAGTTCTCAGGGTTCACCCCTCCACTTT.

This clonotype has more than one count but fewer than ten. This chain's CDR3 is CATSSRLVPRTDTQYF. DNA for the CDR3: TGTGCCACCAGCTCTAGACTAGTCCCCCGCACAGATACGCAGTATTTT. The chain recombines TRBV15 with TRBJ2-3, with D tentatively TRBD2 (6 bases). V lost 5 bases, J lost 1 base, and 16 bases lay in between. This CDR3 comprises 16 residues. Germline CDR1 is LNHNV and CDR2 is YYDKDF (reference sequence).

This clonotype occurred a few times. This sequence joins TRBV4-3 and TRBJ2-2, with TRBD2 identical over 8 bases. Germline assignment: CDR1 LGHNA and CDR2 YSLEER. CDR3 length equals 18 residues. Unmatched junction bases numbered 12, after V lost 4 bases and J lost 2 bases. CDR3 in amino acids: CASSRVMAGGTNTGELFF. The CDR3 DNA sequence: TGCGCCAGCAGCCGGGTTATGGCGGGAGGCACAAACACCGGGGAGCTGTTTTTT.

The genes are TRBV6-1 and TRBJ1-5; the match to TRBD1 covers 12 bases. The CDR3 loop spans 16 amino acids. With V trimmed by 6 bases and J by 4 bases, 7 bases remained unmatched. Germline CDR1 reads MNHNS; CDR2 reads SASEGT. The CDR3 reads CASSPGTGGPNQPQHF. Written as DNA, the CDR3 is TGTGCCAGCAGCCCCGGGACAGGGGGCCCTAATCAGCCCCAGCATTTT.

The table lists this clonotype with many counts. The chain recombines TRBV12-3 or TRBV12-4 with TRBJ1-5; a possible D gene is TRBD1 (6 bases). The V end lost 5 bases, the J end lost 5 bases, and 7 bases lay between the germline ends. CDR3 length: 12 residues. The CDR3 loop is CASSRGDQPQHF. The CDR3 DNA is TGTGCCAGCAGTAGGGGGGATCAGCCCCAGCATTTT.

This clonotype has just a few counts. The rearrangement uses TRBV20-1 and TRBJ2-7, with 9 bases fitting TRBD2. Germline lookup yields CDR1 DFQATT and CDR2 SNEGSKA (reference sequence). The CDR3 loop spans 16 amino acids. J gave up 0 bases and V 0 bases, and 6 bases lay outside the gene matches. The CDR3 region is CSARELAGNPSYEQYF. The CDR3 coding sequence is TGCAGTGCTAGAGAGCTAGCGGGAAACCCCTCCTACGAGCAGTACTTC.

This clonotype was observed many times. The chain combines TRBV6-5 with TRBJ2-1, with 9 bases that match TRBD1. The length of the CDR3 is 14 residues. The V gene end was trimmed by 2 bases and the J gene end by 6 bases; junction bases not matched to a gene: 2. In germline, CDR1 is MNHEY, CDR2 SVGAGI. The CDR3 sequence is CASSYGQGPNEQFF. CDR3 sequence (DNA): TGTGCCAGCAGTTACGGACAGGGGCCCAATGAGCAGTTCTTC.